The TCR beta chain described here comes from a study of blood T cell repertoires in COVID-19. Germline CDR1 and CDR2: SEHNR and FQNEAQ (reference sequence). The V end was cut by 1 base, the J end by 0 bases, with 13 bases between. CDR3 length: 17 amino acids. The method was immunoSEQ multiplex PCR; TCRdb's version includes in-frame clones alone and lacks a portion of them. The profile shows 81,000 or so clones, roughly four fifths of them singletons. The origin of this receptor is a human donor in a cohort sampled during active COVID-19. The sample was peripheral blood. The genes are TRBV7-9 and TRBJ1-3, with D possibly being TRBD1 (5 bases). The CDR3 is CASSLGLSQDSGNTIYF. The DNA of the CDR3 is TGTGCCAGCAGCTTAGGGTTATCACAGGACTCTGGAAACACCATATATTTT. The variable domain in full, completed from reference TRBV7-9 and TRBJ1-3, reads DTGVSQNPRHKITKRGQNVTFRCDPISEHNRLYWYRQTLGQGPEFLTYFQNEAQLEKSRLLSDRFSAERPKGSFSTLEIQRTEQGDSAMYLCASSLGLSQDSGNTIYFGEGSWLTVV.